Each of the 11 T cell receptor beta chains below was sequenced from the same sample in a study of blood T cell repertoires in COVID-19 (dated by TCRdb to about 2020). The library was generated by the immunoSEQ multiplex PCR assay. Here the immuneACCESS table is served through TCRdb, limited to in-frame sequences with V and J called. Missing clones are a known gap in these copies; in checked studies unresolved V genes cover under half, and the rest lacks a known reason. The sample contains about 160,000 clones, about 85% of them found a single time. Together, the top ten hold around 1.2% of the sample. The sequenced sample consisted of peripheral blood. These receptors originate from a man aged 55 to 70 who had recovered from COVID-19.

The genes are TRBV6-2 or TRBV6-3 and TRBJ1-4, with TRBD1 as a possible D gene (6 bases). V lost 7 bases and J lost 6, with 18 bases in between. This CDR3 spans 15 amino acids. CDR1 and CDR2 (germline): MNHEY, SVGEGT. The CDR3 loop reads CASTPGGADDEKLFF. The CDR3 DNA follows: TGTGCCAGCACCCCGGGGGGGGCGGATGATGAAAAACTGTTTTTT.

This chain uses TRBV18 with TRBJ2-7, with 9 bases matching TRBD1. The CDR3 is 14 amino acids. Per germline, CDR1 KGHSH and CDR2 LQKENI. V lost 2 bases and J lost 4; bases outside the gene matches: 3. The CDR3 here is CASSPTGGLYEQYF. DNA of the CDR3: TGTGCCAGCTCACCAACAGGGGGCTTATACGAGCAGTACTTC.

The chain links TRBV5-6 to TRBJ1-1; 8 bases fit TRBD1. The length of the CDR3 is 14 residues. CDR1 is SGHDT, CDR2 YYEEEE, per germline. The V and J ends lost 4 bases and 7 bases, in that order; junction bases with no gene match: 9. CDR3: CASSPLQGAGEAFF. For the CDR3, the DNA is TGTGCCAGCAGCCCTCTTCAGGGGGCTGGTGAAGCTTTCTTT.

The V gene is TRBV4-2, the J gene TRBJ1-4, with 8 bases identical to TRBD1. Per the germline V gene, CDR1 is LGHNA and CDR2 is YNFKEQ. Unmatched junction bases numbered 7, after V lost 1 base and J lost 6 bases. CDR3 size: 16 residues. The CDR3 nucleotides read TGTGCCAGCAGCCAAGGTCTACAGGGGGGGGATGAAAAACTGTTTTTT. This encodes CASSQGLQGGDEKLFF.

As to this clone: The same CDR3 also results from other DNA sequences found in this sample. V is TRBV12-3 or TRBV12-4 and J is TRBJ2-1; 9 bases line up with TRBD2. The V gene end was trimmed by 6 bases and the J gene end by 7 bases; junction bases not matched to a gene: 1. The CDR3 runs 12 residues. CDR3 DNA: TGTGCCAGCAGCCTAGCGGGGAATGAGCAGTTCTTC. Its protein is CASSLAGNEQFF.

The V gene is TRBV24-1, the J gene TRBJ1-5; TRBD1 aligns across 8 bases. The CDR3 consists of 13 residues. V lost 7 bases and J lost 7; bases outside the gene matches: 5. Germline assignment: CDR1 KGHDR and CDR2 SFDVKD. The CDR3 reads CATSQGARQPQHF. In DNA form, the CDR3 reads TGTGCCACCAGCCAGGGGGCTCGACAGCCCCAGCATTTT.

In DNA form, the CDR3 reads TGTGCCAGCAGGCAAGCACAGGGTATTGAGACCCAGTACTTC. Residues: CASRQAQGIETQYF. This chain joins TRBV5-8 and TRBJ2-5; D perhaps matches TRBD1 (6 bases). This CDR3 has 14 amino acids. The V gene lost 5 bases and the J gene lost 5 bases, with 16 bases spanning the gap. In germline, CDR1 is SGHTS, CDR2 YDEGEE.

The rearrangement joins TRBV14 to TRBJ2-2; D might be TRBD1 (5 bases). Per germline, CDR1 SGHDN and CDR2 FVKESK. The CDR3 loop spans 16 amino acids. V gave up 6 bases and J gave up 1 base, with 15 bases separating them. This CDR3 reads CASSQPRQRNTGELFF. CDR3 coding DNA: TGTGCCAGCAGTCAACCCCGACAGAGGAACACCGGGGAGCTGTTTTTT.

The gene calls are TRBV11-2 and TRBJ1-6, with 9 bases fitting TRBD1. J lost 7 bases, V lost 5 bases, and 6 bases had no gene match. This CDR3 contains 15 residues. Germline assignment: CDR1 SGHAT and CDR2 FQNNGV. The CDR3, as DNA: TGTGCCAGCAGCCCCCGGACAGGGGAGAATTCACCCCTCCACTTT. It codes for CASSPRTGENSPLHF.

This clone was seen only once. The V and J genes are TRBV6-4 and TRBJ1-3; D might be TRBD1 (5 bases). Germline loops: CDR1 MRHNA, CDR2 SNTAGT. V was cut by 7 bases and J by 3 bases, with 10 bases left in between. This CDR3 spans 13 amino acids. The CDR3: CASTPQGGNTIYF. CDR3 nucleotide sequence: TGTGCCAGCACCCCTCAGGGTGGAAACACCATATATTTT.

This sequence joins TRBV19 and TRBJ1-2; a possible D gene is TRBD1 (5 bases). Germline V gene sequence: CDR1 LNHDA, CDR2 SQIVND (reference sequence). The length of the CDR3 is 15 residues. V lost 1 base and J lost 4, with 13 bases in between. This CDR3 is CASSIVLRTSYGYTF. The CDR3 DNA sequence: TGTGCCAGTAGTATAGTTCTGCGGACAAGCTATGGCTACACCTTC.